This T cell receptor (beta chain) appears in the sequencing data of a study of blood T cells in healthy people across ages. Broader study findings: TCR beta diversity, measured per million T cells, fell in a roughly linear way with age. Naive T cell percentage showed a strong correlation with TCR beta diversity.

Germline V lookup: CDR1 MNHNS, CDR2 SASEGT. The CDR3 length is 13 residues. V lost 8 bases to trimming and J lost 8 bases; unmatched junction nucleotides: 5. Each donor had 9 to 10 milliliters of peripheral blood drawn. Extractions gave at least 6 micrograms of total RNA per sample. A J-beta primer mix and a sample-barcoded 5' primer were used in a second PCR of about 7 to 12 cycles. TCRdb reprocessed the 5' RACE reads with MiXCR, giving one entry per CDR3 protein. In the table there are hundreds of thousands of distinct CDR3 sequences, roughly 49% of which are singletons. As to this clonotype: The antigen remains unidentified.

This chain connects TRBV6-1 to TRBJ2-1; 11 bases line up with TRBD1. Sequencing was carried out using blood. The source is an older woman in good health. The CDR3 is CASQRTGGHEQFF. The CDR3 DNA is TGTGCCAGCCAGAGGACAGGGGGCCATGAGCAGTTCTTC.